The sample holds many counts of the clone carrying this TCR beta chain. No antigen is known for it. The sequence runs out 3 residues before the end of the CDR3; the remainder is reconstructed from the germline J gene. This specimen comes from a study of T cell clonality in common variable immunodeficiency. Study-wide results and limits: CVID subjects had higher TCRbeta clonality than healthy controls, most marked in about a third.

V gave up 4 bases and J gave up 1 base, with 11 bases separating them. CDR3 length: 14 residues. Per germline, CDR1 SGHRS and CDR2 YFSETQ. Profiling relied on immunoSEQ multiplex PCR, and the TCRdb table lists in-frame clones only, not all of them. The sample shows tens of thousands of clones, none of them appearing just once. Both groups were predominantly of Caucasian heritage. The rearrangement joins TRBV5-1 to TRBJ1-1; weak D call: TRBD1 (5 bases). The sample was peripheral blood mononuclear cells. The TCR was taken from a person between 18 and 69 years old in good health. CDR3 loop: CASSPGITNTEAFF. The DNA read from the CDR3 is TGCGCCAGCAGCCCAGGGATAACGAACACTGAA.